In its sample, the clone carrying this TCR beta chain was seen once. The sample originates from a study of blood T cell repertoires in COVID-19. Study-level background: T cells, B-cell-depleted T cells, or PBMCs supplied cDNA or gDNA.

Using immunoSEQ multiplex PCR, the repertoire was profiled, and TCRdb retains in-frame clones only, with some absent. Found here are a few hundred thousand clones, about 90% of them singletons; the top ten hold 2.5% to 3.5%. This CDR3 has 15 amino acids. Per the germline V gene, CDR1 is SGHRS and CDR2 is YFSETQ. V dropped 5 bases and J dropped 6 bases, with 20 bases sitting between them. Patients in Seattle were enrolled during active infection, then followed longitudinally. The TCR was taken from a woman in her 30s with COVID-19, enrolled during active disease. Source material: peripheral blood. The V and J genes are TRBV5-1 and TRBJ1-2; D may be TRBD1 (6 bases). CDR3 nucleotides: TGCGCCAGCAGTCTCCAGGGGCCCGGTGGGGATGGCTACACCTTC. Translated: CASSLQGPGGDGYTF.